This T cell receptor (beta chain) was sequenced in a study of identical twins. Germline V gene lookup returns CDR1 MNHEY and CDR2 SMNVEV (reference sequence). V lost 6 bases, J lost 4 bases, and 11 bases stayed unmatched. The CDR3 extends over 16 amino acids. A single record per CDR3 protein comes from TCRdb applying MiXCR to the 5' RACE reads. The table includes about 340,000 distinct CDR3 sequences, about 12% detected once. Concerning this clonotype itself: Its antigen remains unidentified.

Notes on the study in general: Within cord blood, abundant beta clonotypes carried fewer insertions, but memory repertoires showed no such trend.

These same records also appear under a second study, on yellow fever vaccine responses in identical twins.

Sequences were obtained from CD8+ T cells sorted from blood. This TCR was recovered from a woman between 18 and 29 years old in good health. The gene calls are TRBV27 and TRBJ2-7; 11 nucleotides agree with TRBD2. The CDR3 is CASSAPTSGRIYEQYF. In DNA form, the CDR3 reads TGTGCCAGCAGCGCCCCTACTAGCGGGAGAATATACGAGCAGTACTTC.